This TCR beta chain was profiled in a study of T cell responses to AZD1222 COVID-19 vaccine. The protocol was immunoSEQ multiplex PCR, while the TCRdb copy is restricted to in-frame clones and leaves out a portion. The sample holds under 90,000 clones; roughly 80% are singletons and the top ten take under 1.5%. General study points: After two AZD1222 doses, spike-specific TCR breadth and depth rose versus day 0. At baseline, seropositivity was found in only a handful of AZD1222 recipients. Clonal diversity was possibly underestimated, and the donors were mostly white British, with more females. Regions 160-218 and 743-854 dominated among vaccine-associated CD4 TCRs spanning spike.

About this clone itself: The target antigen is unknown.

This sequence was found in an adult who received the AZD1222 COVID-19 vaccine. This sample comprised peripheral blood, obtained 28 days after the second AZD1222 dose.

This CDR3 reads CASSLGRDNEQFF. The DNA of the CDR3 is TGCGCCAGCAGCTTGGGCAGAGACAATGAGCAGTTCTTC. The rearrangement links TRBV5-1 to TRBJ2-1; D unresolved. V lost 0 bases, J lost 5 bases, and 6 bases lay in between. This CDR3 is 13 amino acids long. The germline gives CDR1 SGHRS, CDR2 YFSETQ.